The source of this T cell receptor beta chain is a study of persistence of HIV-infected CD4 T cells. Study-level information: Antigen stimulation activated a lower proportion of cells, more of them memory, than anti-CD3/anti-CD28 stimulation.

As for this clone: As yet, its antigen is unknown.

Anti-CD3/anti-CD28 beads served as a nonspecific positive control stimulus. CD4+ T cells upregulating both CD40 ligand and CD69 were sorted as responding cells. Trimming cost V 9 bases and J 5 bases, with 17 bases left between them. The CDR3 totals 14 residues. Per the germline V gene, CDR1 is LNHDA and CDR2 is SQIVND (reference sequence). This was the immunoSEQ version 4 assay in survey mode. Method: immunoSEQ multiplex PCR; TCRdb's copy keeps in-frame clones and lacks some. The sample has around 40,000 clones, around 89% seen once. The chain links TRBV19 to TRBJ1-5; the D gene is possibly TRBD1 (6 bases). The source material was CD4+ T cells sorted from PBMCs after approximately 19-hour stimulation, sampled from a patient who received antiretroviral therapy. The sequence was collected from an adult woman with HIV who was CMV-seropositive. The CDR3 nucleotides are TGTGCCAGGGGGGTACGGGGGCTGGATCAGCCCCAGCATTTT. This encodes CARGVRGLDQPQHF.